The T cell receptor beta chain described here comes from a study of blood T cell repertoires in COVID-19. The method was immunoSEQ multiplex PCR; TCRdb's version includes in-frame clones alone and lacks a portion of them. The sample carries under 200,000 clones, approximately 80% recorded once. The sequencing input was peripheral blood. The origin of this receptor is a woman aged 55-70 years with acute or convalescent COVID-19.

CDR3 nucleotide sequence: TGTGCCAGCTCACCACGGTCGGGGGACGAGCAGTACTTC. Translated: CASSPRSGDEQYF. The V gene is TRBV18, the J gene TRBJ2-7; a weak D match, TRBD2 (6 bases). Germline V gives CDR1 KGHSH, CDR2 LQKENI. The V end lost 1 base, the J end lost 5 bases, and 9 bases lay between the germline ends. This CDR3 spans 13 amino acids.